This T cell receptor (beta chain) emerged from a study of beta chain features in type 1 diabetes. The isolated RNA, all of it, was reverse transcribed, so expressed TCRB transcripts were what got sequenced. Sequencing used immunoSEQ multiplex PCR; TCRdb keeps in-frame clones, though not all of them. The repertoire holds hundreds of thousands of clones, with 8% as singletons. Germline CDR1 reads SQVTM; CDR2 reads ANQGSEA. The CDR3 length is 13 residues. The V and J ends lost 7 bases and 5 bases, in that order; junction bases with no gene match: 5. The specimen sequenced was central memory CD4+ T cells from blood. This clonotype was sampled from a woman between 18 and 29 years old in good health. The chain links TRBV29-1 to TRBJ2-5; TRBD2 aligns across 12 bases. CDR3 amino acids: CSAWTSGTETQYF. CDR3 in DNA: TGCAGCGCCTGGACTAGCGGGACCGAGACCCAGTACTTC.